What follows is one T cell receptor (beta chain) and its context. Antigen specificity is unknown. The record originates from a study of PD-1 blockade in classical Hodgkin lymphoma. The germline V gene encodes CDR1 LGHNA and CDR2 YSLEER. With 1 base removed from V and 6 bases from J, the gap between germline ends came to 13 bases. This CDR3 is 15 amino acids long. Relapses following autologous stem cell transplantation were seen in all patients, with brentuximab vedotin exposure varying. Using immunoSEQ multiplex PCR, the repertoire was profiled, and TCRdb retains in-frame clones only, with some absent. The sample includes 25,000 to 35,000 clones, roughly 71% of them seen just once. General study results and limits: With respect to the repertoire differences, their causes, possibly disease activity or prior therapy, remain undefined.

The chain links TRBV4-3 to TRBJ1-5; tentative D call: TRBD1 (5 bases). The clonotype was recovered from a human donor with classical Hodgkin lymphoma. Sample: peripheral blood mononuclear cells (PBMCs), taken before the second cycle of nivolumab. The CDR3 protein is CASSQGAGIGQPQHF. In DNA form, the CDR3 reads TGCGCCAGCAGCCAAGGCGCAGGGATAGGTCAGCCCCAGCATTTT.